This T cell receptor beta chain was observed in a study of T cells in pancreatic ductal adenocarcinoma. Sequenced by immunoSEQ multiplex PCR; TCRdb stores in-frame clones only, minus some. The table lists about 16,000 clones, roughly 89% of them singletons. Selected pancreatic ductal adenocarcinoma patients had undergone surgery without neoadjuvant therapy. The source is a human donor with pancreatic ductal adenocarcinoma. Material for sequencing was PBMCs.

CDR3 coding DNA: TGTGCCAGCATGAGCCGGGATAGGAATAGCAATCAGCCCCAGCATTTT. Protein: CASMSRDRNSNQPQHF. The chain uses TRBV28 and TRBJ1-5; no reliable D call. This CDR3 contains 16 residues. Germline CDR1 reads MDHEN; CDR2 reads SYDVKM. V was shortened by 7 bases and J by 0 bases, with 16 bases between the two germline ends.